This T cell receptor beta chain was profiled in a study of PD-1 blockade in classical Hodgkin lymphoma. Study summary: Patients were administered nivolumab (3 mg/kg intravenously) every 2 weeks. Regarding the study as a whole: Why the repertoires differ is still unclear, perhaps disease activity or prior therapy. It was CD4+ TCR diversity, not CD8+, that rose significantly by C4D1. Diminished baseline TCR diversity has been reported in newly diagnosed patients relative to healthy donors.

The time point here: cycle 4 day 1 (C4D1), after 5 to 7 weeks of nivolumab. Following autologous stem cell transplantation, relapse occurred in every patient, and exposure to brentuximab vedotin varied. Purification of CD4+ T cells from thawed PBMCs was performed via magnetic negative selection. The repertoire was sequenced with immunoSEQ multiplex PCR; TCRdb's copy has only in-frame clones and lacks some. The table has 15,000 to 20,000 clones, less than 90% seen once. V was trimmed by 6 bases and J by 1 base, leaving 16 bases between them. Germline CDR1 KGHSH, CDR2 LQKENI. This CDR3 region has 16 residues. Worth noting for this clone: Its antigen is unknown.

This specimen consisted of CD4+ T cells from blood, obtained before the fourth cycle of nivolumab. The chain has TRBV18 and TRBJ2-1; unclear D gene. This TCR was recovered from a human donor with classical Hodgkin lymphoma. The CDR3 DNA reads as TGTGCCAGCTCCCCCATGTCCGGATCTTCCTACAATGAGCAGTTCTTC. Amino acids: CASSPMSGSSYNEQFF.